These 21 T cell receptor beta chains came from one sample sequenced in a study of cytomegalovirus exposure and HLA in healthy donors. The PCR employed 60 Vbeta primers together with 13 Jbeta primers. This table comes from immunoSEQ multiplex PCR, and its TCRdb copy is limited to in-frame clones, with some not included. The sample totals about 84,000 clones. Specimen: PBMCs. These receptors were obtained from a man in his fifties in good health and CMV-seronegative.

As regards this clone: Its ends do not fully match the called genes, so a read error is possible. CDR3 DNA: TGTGCTAGCAGCTTAGCCTTATACTCTCCTGGTACTAATGAAAAACTGTTTTTT. Translating gives CASSLALYSPGTNEKLFF. The V gene is TRBV7-7, the J gene TRBJ1-4; no clear D gene. The CDR3 sequence is 18 residues long. Germline V lookup: CDR1 SSHAT, CDR2 FNYEAQ (reference sequence).

This chain connects TRBV13 to TRBJ1-1; 7 bases are shared with TRBD1. The germline V gene has CDR1 PRHDT and CDR2 FYEKMQ (reference sequence). J lost 2 bases, V lost 1 base, and 4 bases had no gene match. The CDR3 length is 15 residues. CDR3 sequence reads: CASSLEWTGNTEAFF. The CDR3 DNA reads TGTGCCAGCAGCTTAGAGTGGACAGGTAACACTGAAGCTTTCTTT.

The chain is built from TRBV7-2 and TRBJ2-3; TRBD1 might be the D (5 bases). The CDR3 has 14 residues. V lost 2 bases, J lost 4 bases, and 10 bases lay in between. The germline V gene has CDR1 SGHTA and CDR2 FQGNSA. CDR3 nucleotides: TGTGCCAGCAGCTTATTTCAGGGTTCAGATACGCAGTATTTT. Translated: CASSLFQGSDTQYF.

The chain combines TRBV7-2 with TRBJ2-7; no definite D call. From germline, CDR1 is SGHTA and CDR2 FQGNSA. The V gene lost 6 bases and the J gene lost 4 bases, with 7 bases spanning the gap. There are 11 residues in the CDR3. In nucleotides, the CDR3 is TGTGCCAGCAGTCGCGATTACGAGCAGTACTTC. Residues: CASSRDYEQYF.

The V call is TRBV14, the J call TRBJ2-3; D is undetermined. The ends were cut back, 2 bases at V and 2 bases at J, with 11 bases in the middle. This CDR3 region has 15 residues. Germline V gene lookup returns CDR1 SGHDN and CDR2 FVKESK. CDR3 nucleotide sequence: TGTGCCAGCAGCCAACAGTTGTTCCTCACAGATACGCAGTATTTT. Its protein product is CASSQQLFLTDTQYF.

The V call is TRBV29-1, the J call TRBJ2-1; 7 nucleotides line up with TRBD2. The junction had 8 bases not matched to a gene; V was cut back by 3 bases and J by 9 bases. From germline, CDR1 is SQVTM and CDR2 ANQGSEA. CDR3 length: 13 residues. Written as DNA, the CDR3 is TGCAGCGTTGAGCGGGCGCGGGGGAGTGAGCAGTTCTTC. As protein: CSVERARGSEQFF.

The J gene is TRBJ1-1, the V gene TRBV6-5; D might be TRBD1 (5 bases). The CDR3 runs 14 residues. CDR1 is MNHEY and CDR2 is SVGAGI in the germline V gene. V was shortened by 6 bases and J by 0 bases, with 11 bases between the two germline ends. The CDR3 region has the DNA TGTGCCAGCAGCAGGGACTTTATGAACACTGAAGCTTTCTTT. Amino acids: CASSRDFMNTEAFF.

This rearrangement joins TRBV14 to TRBJ2-1, with D uncertain. This CDR3 spans 15 amino acids. Germline CDR1 reads SGHDN; CDR2 reads FVKESK. Trimming stripped 4 bases from V and 6 bases from J, with 16 bases between. The CDR3 nucleotides read TGTGCCAGCAGCCGACCGGCACAAACGGGCAATGAGCAGTTCTTC. Its translation: CASSRPAQTGNEQFF.

The chain is built from TRBV9 and TRBJ1-1; 8 bases line up with TRBD1. Per the germline V gene, CDR1 is SGDLS and CDR2 is YYNGEE. After removal of 4 bases from V and 4 bases from J, the junction contained 6 bases not matched to a gene. The CDR3 sequence is 14 residues long. The CDR3, as DNA: TGTGCCAGCAGCCCCCGAACAGGGGGCACTGAAGCTTTCTTT. Translated, it gives CASSPRTGGTEAFF. Full variable domain (rest looked up from reference TRBV9 and TRBJ1-1): DSGVTQTPKHLITATGQRVTLRCSPRSGDLSVYWYQQSLDQGLQFLIQYYNGEERAKGNILERFSAQQFPDLHSELNLSSLELGDSALYFCASSPRTGGTEAFFGQGTRLTVV.

The chain combines TRBV7-8 with TRBJ2-3; maybe TRBD1 (5 bases). The V gene's germline CDR1 is SGHVS and CDR2 FQNEAQ. The CDR3 extends over 13 amino acids. V was clipped by 1 base and J by 5 bases, with 7 bases between them. CDR3 in DNA: TGTGCCAGCAGCTTAGGGGGCGAAGATACGCAGTATTTT. Amino acid sequence: CASSLGGEDTQYF.

V is TRBV21-1 and J is TRBJ2-2; TRBD1, the table's D call, lacks a check against the DNA. TRBV21-1 is a pseudogene segment. This CDR3 has 14 amino acids. In DNA, the CDR3 is TGTGCCAGCGGGGACAGGGGACGTCCGGGGGAGCTGTTTTTT. It codes for CASGDRGRPGELFF.

In nucleotides, the CDR3 is TGCGCCAGCAGCTTGGGTAATAGCGGGGGGGGAGACGAGCAGTACTTC. Amino acids: CASSLGNSGGGDEQYF. V is TRBV5-1 and J is TRBJ2-7; 11 bases line up with TRBD2. The V and J ends lost 0 bases and 5 bases, in that order; junction bases with no gene match: 7. CDR1 and CDR2 (germline): SGHRS, YFSETQ. The CDR3 length is 16 residues.

The rearrangement joins TRBV9 to TRBJ1-2, with D perhaps matching TRBD1 (6 bases). V lost 4 bases and J lost 3, with 19 bases in between. This CDR3 region has 16 residues. Per the germline V gene, CDR1 is SGDLS and CDR2 is YYNGEE. The CDR3 sequence is CASSSYQGLEDYGYTF. The CDR3 region has the DNA TGTGCCAGCAGCTCCTATCAGGGGCTCGAAGACTATGGCTACACCTTC.

CDR3 sequence: CSANERGARETQYF. Written as DNA, the CDR3 is TGCAGCGCCAACGAGCGGGGGGCGAGGGAGACCCAGTACTTC. The chain combines TRBV29-1 with TRBJ2-5, with 9 bases matching TRBD2. CDR3 length: 14 residues. Trimming at V came to 7 bases and at J to 5 bases, leaving 11 bases not matched to a gene. Germline V lookup: CDR1 SQVTM, CDR2 ANQGSEA.

This chain links TRBV7-8 with TRBJ2-2, with D unresolved. This CDR3 region has 14 residues. V lost 4 bases to trimming and J lost 0 bases, with 6 bases between them. Germline-derived CDR1 and CDR2 are SGHVS and FQNEAQ. The CDR3: CASSSPTNTGELFF. The CDR3 coding sequence is TGTGCCAGCAGCTCCCCTACGAACACCGGGGAGCTGTTTTTT.

The chain has TRBV7-2 and TRBJ1-1, with D unclear. This CDR3 spans 15 amino acids. V lost 2 bases to trimming and J lost 0 bases, with 10 bases between them. Per germline, CDR1 SGHTA and CDR2 FQGNSA. The CDR3 is CASSLSERVNTEAFF. In DNA, the CDR3 is TGTGCCAGCAGCTTATCAGAACGGGTGAACACTGAAGCTTTCTTT.

This chain joins TRBV6-1 and TRBJ2-7, with 9 positions matching TRBD1. Looked up from germline, CDR1 is MNHNS and CDR2 is SASEGT. The CDR3 length is 13 residues. V was clipped by 8 bases and J by 6 bases; unmatched bases: 8. CDR3 sequence reads: CASLWTGAAEQYF. Written as DNA, the CDR3 is TGTGCCAGCCTATGGACAGGGGCCGCCGAGCAGTACTTC.

The chain couples TRBV29-1 to TRBJ2-2; D possibly corresponds to TRBD1 (5 bases). CDR1 and CDR2 (germline): SQVTM, ANQGSEA. The ends were cut back, 1 base at V and 4 bases at J, with 7 bases in the middle. This CDR3 spans 13 amino acids. The CDR3 here is CSVEAGLTGELFF. CDR3 bases: TGCAGCGTTGAAGCAGGGCTCACCGGGGAGCTGTTTTTT.

The chain recombines TRBV27 with TRBJ2-4; tentative D call: TRBD1 (5 bases). Trimming cost V 0 bases and J 0 bases, with 9 bases left between them. Germline loops: CDR1 MNHEY, CDR2 SMNVEV (reference sequence). The CDR3 spans 16 residues. CDR3 residues: CASSLSTVIAKNIQYF. The CDR3 DNA reads TGTGCCAGCAGTTTATCGACAGTTATAGCCAAAAACATTCAGTACTTC.

The chain couples TRBV6-6 to TRBJ1-5, with 12 bases identical to TRBD1. V shed 4 bases and J 6 bases; nucleotides not matched to a gene: 1. The length of the CDR3 is 14 residues. Per germline, CDR1 MNHNY and CDR2 SVGAGI (reference sequence). The CDR3 DNA reads as TGTGCCAGCAGTTTGGGACAGGGGGCTCAGCCCCAGCATTTT. It translates to CASSLGQGAQPQHF.

The chain has TRBV28 and TRBJ1-2; D ambiguous. The CDR3 contains 14 residues. V was cut by 0 bases and J by 0 bases, with 5 bases left in between. Germline CDR1 reads MDHEN; CDR2 reads SYDVKM. CDR3 in DNA: TGTGCCAGCAGTTTATGGGCGGCTAACTATGGCTACACCTTC. Its translation is CASSLWAANYGYTF.